This T cell receptor (beta chain) was captured by sequencing in a study of CD8 T cells in Susac syndrome. An input of roughly 0.45 to 1 ug of RNA was subjected to reverse transcription using random hexamers. TCRdb recomputed calls from the immunoSEQ multiplex PCR reads with MiXCR, one row per CDR3 protein. The sample comprises 150,000 to 200,000 distinct CDR3 sequences, approximately 93% of which are singletons, and around 0.097% rests with the top ten. Notes on this clonotype: Its antigen is not identified.

Sequencing of TCR beta, carried out with a high-throughput approach, was applied to CD8+ and CD4+ T cells from the blood. This CDR3 is 11 amino acids long. Trimming pared 4 bases from V and 6 bases from J, leaving 9 bases between. Germline loops: CDR1 SQVTM, CDR2 ANQGSEA. Study-wide results and caveats: The study admitted that it had a relatively small number of individuals in its TCR sequencing and HLA analysis.

This clonotype originated in a human donor with multiple sclerosis. Material: CD4+ T cells from PBMCs. The chain carries TRBV29-1 and TRBJ1-2, with a tentative D call TRBD1 (5 bases). The DNA of the CDR3 is TGCAGCGTTGGGCAGGGTGATGGCTACACCTTC. Encoded protein: CSVGQGDGYTF. Filled out from reference TRBV29-1 and TRBJ1-2, the complete variable domain reads SAVISQKPSRDICQRGTSLTIQCQVDSQVTMMFWYRQQPGQSLTLIATANQGSEATYESGFVIDKFPISRPNLTFSTLTVSNMSPEDSSIYLCSVGQGDGYTFGSGTRLTVV.